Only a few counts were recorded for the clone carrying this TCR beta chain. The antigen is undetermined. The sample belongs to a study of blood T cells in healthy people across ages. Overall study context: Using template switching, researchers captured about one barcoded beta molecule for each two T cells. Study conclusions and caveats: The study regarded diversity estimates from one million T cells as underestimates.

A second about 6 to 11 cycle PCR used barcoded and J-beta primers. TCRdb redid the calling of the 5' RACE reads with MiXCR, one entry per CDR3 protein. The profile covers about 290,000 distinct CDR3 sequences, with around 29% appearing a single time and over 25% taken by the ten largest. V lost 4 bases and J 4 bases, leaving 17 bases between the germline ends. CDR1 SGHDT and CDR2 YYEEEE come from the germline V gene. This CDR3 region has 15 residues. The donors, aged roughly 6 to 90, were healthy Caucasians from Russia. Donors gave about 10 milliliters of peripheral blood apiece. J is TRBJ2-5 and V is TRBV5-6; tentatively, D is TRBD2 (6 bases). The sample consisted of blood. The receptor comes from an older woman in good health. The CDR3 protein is CASSLEGRSGETQYF. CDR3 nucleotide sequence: TGTGCCAGCAGCCTGGAAGGGAGGTCAGGAGAGACCCAGTACTTC.